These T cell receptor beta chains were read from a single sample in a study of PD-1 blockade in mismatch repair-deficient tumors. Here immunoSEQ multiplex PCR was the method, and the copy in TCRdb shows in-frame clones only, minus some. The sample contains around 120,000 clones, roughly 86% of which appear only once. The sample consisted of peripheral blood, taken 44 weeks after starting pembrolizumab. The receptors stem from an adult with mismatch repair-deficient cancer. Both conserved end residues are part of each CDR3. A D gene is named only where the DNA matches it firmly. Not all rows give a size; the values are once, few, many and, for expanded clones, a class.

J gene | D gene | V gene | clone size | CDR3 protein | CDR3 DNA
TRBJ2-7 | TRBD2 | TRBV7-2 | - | CASSSSGRAYEQYF | TGTGCCAGCAGCTCTAGCGGGAGGGCCTACGAGCAGTACTTC
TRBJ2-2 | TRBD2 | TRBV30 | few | CAYHGGLAGRAPNTGELFF | TGTGCCTACCATGGGGGACTAGCGGGGAGGGCCCCGAACACCGGGGAGCTGTTTTTT
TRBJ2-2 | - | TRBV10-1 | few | CASSVRREFGELFF | TGCGCCAGCAGTGTGAGACGGGAGTTCGGGGAGCTGTTTTTT
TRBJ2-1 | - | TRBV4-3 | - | CASSLGTEQFF | TGCGCCAGCAGCCTTGGGACAGAGCAGTTCTTC
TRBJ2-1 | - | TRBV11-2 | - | CASSSVKRSYNEQFF | TGTGCCAGCAGCTCCGTAAAAAGATCTTACAATGAGCAGTTCTTC
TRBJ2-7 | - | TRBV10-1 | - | CASAPGAPRNEQYF | TGCGCCAGCGCCCCAGGTGCCCCTCGAAACGAGCAGTACTTC
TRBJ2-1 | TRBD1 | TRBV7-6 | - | CASSLAPGQFNEQFF | TGTGCCAGCAGCTTAGCGCCGGGACAGTTTAATGAGCAGTTCTTC
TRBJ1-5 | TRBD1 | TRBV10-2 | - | CASMSSRTGGFQPQHF | TGCGCCAGCATGAGCTCGCGGACAGGGGGCTTTCAGCCCCAGCATTTT
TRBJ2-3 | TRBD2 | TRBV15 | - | CATSRVQARGTSGIKNTDTQYF | TGTGCCACCAGCAGAGTACAAGCAAGGGGGACTAGCGGGATTAAGAACACAGATACGCAGTATTTT
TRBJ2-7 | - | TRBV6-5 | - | CASSPTAGLYEQYF | TGTGCCAGCAGCCCGACCGCAGGGCTCTACGAGCAGTACTTC
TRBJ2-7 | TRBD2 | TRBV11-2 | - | CASRHARGGEQYF | TGTGCCAGCAGGCACGCGAGGGGAGGGGAGCAGTACTTC
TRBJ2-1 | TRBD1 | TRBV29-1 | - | CSSRTGSYNEQFF | TGCAGCTCGAGGACAGGGTCCTACAATGAGCAGTTCTTC
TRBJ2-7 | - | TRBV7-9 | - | CASSYGGPTHREQYF | TGTGCCAGCAGCTACGGTGGGCCTACCCATCGCGAGCAGTACTTC
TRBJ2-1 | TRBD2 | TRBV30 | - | CAWTIAGNEQFF | TGTGCCTGGACAATAGCGGGAAATGAGCAGTTCTTC
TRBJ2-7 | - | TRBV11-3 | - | CASSFSVRYEQYF | TGTGCCAGCAGCTTCTCCGTCCGGTACGAGCAGTACTTC
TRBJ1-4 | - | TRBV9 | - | CASSVASGGAGEKLFF | TGTGCCAGCAGCGTAGCTTCCGGGGGGGCTGGTGAAAAACTGTTTTTT
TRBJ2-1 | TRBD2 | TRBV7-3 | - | CASSLLAGSSYNEQFF | TGTGCCAGCAGCTTACTAGCGGGTAGCTCCTACAATGAGCAGTTCTTC
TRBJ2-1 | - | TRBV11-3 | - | CASSLDPRKNEQFF | TGTGCCAGCAGCTTAGATCCGCGGAAAAATGAGCAGTTCTTC
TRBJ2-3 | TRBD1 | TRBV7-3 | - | CASSLTQGAADTQYF | TGTGCCAGCAGCCTCACACAGGGGGCCGCAGATACGCAGTATTTT
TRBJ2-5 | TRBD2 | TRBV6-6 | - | CASSDGRAETQYF | TGTGCCAGCAGTGACGGGAGGGCCGAGACCCAGTACTTC
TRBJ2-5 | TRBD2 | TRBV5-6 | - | CASSTGLAGETQYF | TGTGCCAGCAGCACAGGACTAGCGGGAGAGACCCAGTACTTC
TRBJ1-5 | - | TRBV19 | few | CASASYSNQPQHF | TGTGCCAGCGCGAGCTATAGCAATCAGCCCCAGCATTTT
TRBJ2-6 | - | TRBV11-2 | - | CASSVGTGSGANVLTF | TGTGCCAGCAGCGTAGGGACGGGGTCTGGGGCCAACGTCCTGACTTTC
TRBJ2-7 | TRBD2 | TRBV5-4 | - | CASSLAPSGRAYEQYF | TGTGCCAGCAGCTTGGCTCCTAGCGGGAGGGCCTACGAGCAGTACTTC
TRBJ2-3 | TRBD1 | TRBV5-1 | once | CASSLGIQGVTDTQYF | TGCGCCAGCAGCTTGGGTATACAGGGGGTCACAGATACGCAGTATTTT
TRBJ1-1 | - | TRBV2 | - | CASFGDVNTEAFF | TGTGCCAGCTTTGGGGATGTGAACACTGAAGCTTTCTTT
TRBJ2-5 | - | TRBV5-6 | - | CASSLWGDRETQYF | TGTGCCAGCAGCTTGTGGGGGGATCGGGAGACCCAGTACTTC
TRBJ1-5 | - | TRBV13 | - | CASSLRGQGGQPQHF | TGTGCCAGCAGCTTACGGGGGCAGGGAGGGCAGCCCCAGCATTTT
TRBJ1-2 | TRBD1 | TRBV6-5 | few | CASSYGQGANYGYTF | TGTGCCAGCAGTTACGGACAGGGGGCCAACTATGGCTACACCTTC
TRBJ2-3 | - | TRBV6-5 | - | CASSYSLAGTDTQYF | TGTGCCAGCAGTTACTCGTTGGCAGGCACAGATACGCAGTATTTT
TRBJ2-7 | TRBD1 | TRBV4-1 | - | CASSQEDRDRYEQYF | TGCGCCAGCAGCCAGGAGGACAGGGACCGCTACGAGCAGTACTTC
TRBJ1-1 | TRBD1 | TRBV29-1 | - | CSVYRGGGTEAFF | TGCAGCGTTTACAGGGGTGGGGGCACTGAAGCTTTCTTT
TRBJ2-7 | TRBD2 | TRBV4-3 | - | CASSQDLAGGYEQYF | TGCGCCAGCAGCCAAGATCTAGCGGGAGGTTACGAGCAGTACTTC
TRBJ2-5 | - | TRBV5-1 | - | CASSPTPTGQETQYF | TGCGCCAGCAGCCCGACTCCTACCGGCCAAGAGACCCAGTACTTC
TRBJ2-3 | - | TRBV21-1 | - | CASSKVLGDTQYF | TGTGCCAGCAGCAAAGTTTTAGGAGATACGCAGTATTTT
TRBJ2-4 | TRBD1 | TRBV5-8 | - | CASSLEQGRGIQYF | TGTGCCAGCAGCTTGGAACAGGGGCGTGGGATTCAGTACTTC
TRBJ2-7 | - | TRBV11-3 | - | CASSANYEQYF | TGTGCCAGCAGCGCTAACTACGAGCAGTACTTC
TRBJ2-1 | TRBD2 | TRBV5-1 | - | CASTNQAGGHNEQFF | TGCGCCAGCACGAACCAAGCGGGGGGCCACAATGAGCAGTTCTTC
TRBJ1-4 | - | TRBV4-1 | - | CASSQDQGREGEKLFF | TGCGCCAGCAGCCAAGATCAAGGCAGGGAGGGGGAAAAACTGTTTTTT
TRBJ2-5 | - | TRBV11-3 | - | CASSPPLDNQETQYF | TGTGCCAGCAGCCCGCCACTAGACAACCAAGAGACCCAGTACTTC
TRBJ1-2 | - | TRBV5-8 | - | CASSPIKTNYGYTF | TGTGCCAGCAGCCCCATAAAGACTAACTATGGCTACACCTTC
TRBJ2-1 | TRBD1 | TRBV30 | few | CAWRTGGGEQFF | TGTGCCTGGAGGACAGGGGGCGGTGAGCAGTTCTTC
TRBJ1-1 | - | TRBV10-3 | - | CAITKKNTEAFF | TGTGCCATCACCAAGAAGAACACTGAAGCTTTCTTT
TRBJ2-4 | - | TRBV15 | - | CATSRDEVTIAKNIQYF | TGTGCCACCAGCAGAGATGAAGTCACTATAGCCAAAAACATTCAGTACTTC
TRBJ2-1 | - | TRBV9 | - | CASSVSVGAKSHNEQFF | TGTGCCAGCAGCGTTTCGGTGGGAGCCAAGTCCCACAATGAGCAGTTCTTC
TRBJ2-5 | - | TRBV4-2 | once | CASSHLSATTRETQYF | TGTGCCAGCAGCCATCTCTCCGCGACTACCCGGGAGACCCAGTACTTC
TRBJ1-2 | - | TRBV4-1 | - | CASQPSQANYGYTF | TGCGCCAGCCAGCCCTCGCAGGCTAACTATGGCTACACCTTC
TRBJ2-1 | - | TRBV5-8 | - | CASAGQPGLNEQFF | TGTGCCAGCGCGGGGCAACCCGGCCTCAATGAGCAGTTCTTC
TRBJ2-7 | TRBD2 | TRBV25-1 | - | CASSLAGGRGEQYF | TGTGCCAGCAGCTTAGCGGGAGGCAGGGGCGAGCAGTACTTC
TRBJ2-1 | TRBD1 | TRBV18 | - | CASSRGQGGANEQFF | TGTGCCAGCTCACGGGGACAGGGGGGAGCGAATGAGCAGTTCTTC
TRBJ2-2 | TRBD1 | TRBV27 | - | CASSFKSTGVNTGELFF | TGTGCCAGCAGTTTTAAGTCGACAGGGGTCAACACCGGGGAGCTGTTTTTT
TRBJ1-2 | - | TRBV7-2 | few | CASSPQGRAGYTF | TGTGCCAGCAGCCCACAGGGTAGGGCTGGCTACACCTTC
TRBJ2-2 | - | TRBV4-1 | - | CASSQVNRNTGELFF | TGCGCCAGCAGCCAAGTAAACAGAAACACCGGGGAGCTGTTTTTT
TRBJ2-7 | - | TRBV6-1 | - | CASRRAAYEQYF | TGTGCCAGCAGGCGAGCGGCCTACGAGCAGTACTTC
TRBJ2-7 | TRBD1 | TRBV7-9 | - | CASRGTGLYEQYF | TGTGCCAGCAGGGGGACAGGACTCTACGAGCAGTACTTC